One and the same sample provided the 13 T cell receptor beta chains below, sequenced in a study of blood T cells in healthy people across ages. Combining a sample-barcoded 5' primer with a J-beta primer mix, a second PCR ran for about 7 to 11 cycles. TCRdb recomputed calls from the 5' RACE reads with MiXCR, one row per CDR3 protein. In the table there are 1.5 million to 2 million distinct CDR3 sequences, roughly 27% of which are singletons. Sequenced input: blood. These receptors were taken from a woman aged 25 to 45 in good health.

The table lists this clonotype with many counts. The chain links TRBV28 to TRBJ1-4, with D possibly TRBD1 on 6 matching bases. CDR1 is MDHEN and CDR2 is SYDVKM in the germline V gene. The CDR3 runs 13 residues. The germline V and J ends were trimmed by 8 bases and 6 bases, with 13 bases remaining between them. The DNA for the CDR3 is TGTGCCAGCCTTCACAGGGAAGATGAAAAACTGTTTTTT. As protein: CASLHREDEKLFF.

The chain uses TRBV6-1 and TRBJ1-6; D perhaps matches TRBD1 (6 bases). Germline V gives CDR1 MNHNS, CDR2 SASEGT. Trimming stripped 5 bases from V and 10 bases from J, with 18 bases between. This CDR3 comprises 15 residues. CDR3 DNA sequence: TGTGCCAGCAGTCGCGGGGGGGCAGAACGGTCACCCCTCCACTTT. Translated, it gives CASSRGGAERSPLHF.

Regarding this clonotype: Germline is not matched at one junction end, which may reflect a read error. The chain uses TRBV28 and TRBJ1-6; 7 bases fit TRBD1. The CDR3 runs to 15 residues. Germline V gives CDR1 MDHEN, CDR2 SYDVKM. The CDR3 DNA follows: TGTGCCGGCAGTATACTGACAGGGAAGGGCTCACCCCTCCACTTT. This sequence encodes CAGSILTGKGSPLHF. The full variable domain, rest sourced from reference TRBV28 and TRBJ1-6, is DVKVTQSSRYLVKRTGEKVFLECVQDMDHENMFWYRQDPGLGLRLIYFSYDVKMKEKGDIPEGYSVSREKKERFSLILESASTNQTSMYLCAGSILTGKGSPLHFGNGTRLTVT.

This sequence joins TRBV20-1 and TRBJ1-1; D not certain. The V end lost 1 base, the J end lost 6 bases, and 12 bases lay between the germline ends. The CDR3 has 13 amino acids. The V gene's germline CDR1 is DFQATT and CDR2 SNEGSKA (reference sequence). In DNA form, the CDR3 reads TGCAGTGCTAGAGGGGGAGAAATCTCTGAAGCTTTCTTT. Translating gives CSARGGEISEAFF.

Notes on this clonotype: A much bigger clone sits one base away, suggesting this may be a read error. The final CDR3 position lacks the conserved phenylalanine or tryptophan, pointing to a likely read error. The chain links TRBV20-1 to TRBJ2-4; 12 nucleotides agree with TRBD1. The tail of the sequence fits TRBJ2-7 better, so the J call may be wrong. This CDR3 is 15 amino acids long. Per germline, CDR1 DFQATT and CDR2 SNEGSKA (reference sequence). The CDR3 DNA follows: TGCAGTGCCTCCGGGACAGGGGGCGCGGACTACGAGCAGTACCTC. It yields the protein CSASGTGGADYEQYL.

This clonotype came up once. The gene calls are TRBV18 and TRBJ2-5; unclear D gene. Germline values: CDR1 KGHSH, CDR2 LQKENI. Trimming left V 1 base short and J 6 bases short, with 6 bases between. The CDR3 length is 12 residues. The CDR3 spells CASSPQKQTQYF. The CDR3 region has the DNA TGTGCCAGCTCACCACAGAAGCAGACCCAGTACTTC.

The gene calls are TRBV5-1 and TRBJ2-2; D perhaps matches TRBD1 (5 bases). CDR3 length: 16 amino acids. In germline, CDR1 is SGHRS, CDR2 YFSETQ. The V gene lost 4 bases and the J gene lost 0 bases, with 13 bases spanning the gap. This CDR3 reads CASSLGLPPNTGELFF. The DNA of the CDR3 is TGCGCCAGCAGCCTGGGGCTCCCACCGAACACCGGGGAGCTGTTTTTT.

This clonotype has a handful of counts. The chain has TRBV12-3 or TRBV12-4 and TRBJ2-1; D is perhaps TRBD2 (6 bases). The CDR3 contains 14 residues. Trimming shortened V by 4 bases and J by 2 bases, and 9 bases separated the two germline ends. The CDR3 nucleotides are TGTGCCAGCAGTTCACTAGCCCCCTACAATGAGCAGTTCTTC. This codes for CASSSLAPYNEQFF.

This clonotype was seen a few times. The gene calls are TRBV30 and TRBJ1-2; D remains unclear. This CDR3 region has 18 residues. Germline V gene data show CDR1 as GTSNPN and CDR2 as SVGIG (reference sequence). The V gene lost 0 bases and the J gene lost 0 bases, with 20 bases spanning the gap. The CDR3 loop is CAWSVPRLRTWANYGYTF. In nucleotides, the CDR3 is TGTGCCTGGAGTGTGCCCCGGCTTCGTACTTGGGCTAACTATGGCTACACCTTC.

The V call is TRBV7-9, the J call TRBJ1-2; D is ambiguous. V was shortened by 4 bases and J by 4 bases, with 13 bases between the two germline ends. Germline assignment: CDR1 SEHNR and CDR2 FQNEAQ (reference sequence). CDR3 size: 14 residues. DNA for the CDR3: TGTGCCAGCAGCTCGCCGGCCCTCATCTATGGCTACACCTTC. Its translation: CASSSPALIYGYTF.

V and J are TRBV5-1 and TRBJ2-3, with no clear D. CDR1 is SGHRS, CDR2 YFSETQ, per germline. The CDR3 is 13 residues long. The V and J ends lost 7 bases and 2 bases respectively, with 11 bases between them. CDR3 protein: CASSVVITDTQYF. The DNA for the CDR3 is TGCGCCAGCTCGGTGGTTATCACAGATACGCAGTATTTT.

This clonotype was counted only a few times. The chain couples TRBV12-3 or TRBV12-4 to TRBJ2-1; possible D gene TRBD1, 6 bases. There are 14 residues in the CDR3. The germline V and J ends were trimmed by 7 bases and 0 bases, with 10 bases remaining between them. CDR3 sequence reads: CASNDRISYNEQFF. The DNA for the CDR3 is TGTGCCAGCAATGACAGGATCTCCTACAATGAGCAGTTCTTC.

This clonotype was seen a few times. The V and J genes are TRBV19 and TRBJ2-2; 7 bases are a match to TRBD1. The CDR3 length is 15 residues. Germline V gene sequence: CDR1 LNHDA, CDR2 SQIVND (reference sequence). Trimming cost V 4 bases and J 3 bases; bases outside gene matches: 5. CDR3 protein: CASSTGQVHTGELFF. DNA of the CDR3: TGTGCCAGTAGTACCGGACAGGTCCACACCGGGGAGCTGTTTTTT.